This TCR beta chain derives from a study (dated by TCRdb to the mid-2010s). At the level of the whole study: The study tested whether tumor-infiltrating Tregs in breast cancer are recruited from blood Tregs or converted in situ from other CD4+ T cell subsets.

The Miltenyi Naive CD4+ T Cell Isolation kit was used to purify naive CD4+ T cells, and CD25 microbeads were used to remove Tregs. Tregs, naive and memory CD4+ T cells from tumor, blood and ipsilateral draining lymph nodes of about five breast cancer patients underwent full-length TCR alpha and beta sequencing. Tumor tissue, along with lymph nodes from ipsilateral axillary dissection, was perfused with PBS, minced, and then digested using collagenase I and hyaluronidase. Ficoll density gradient centrifugation was used to isolate mononuclear cells from lymph nodes or from 45 to 50 ml of peripheral blood. A purity exceeding 90% was confirmed by FACS for the sorted cell populations. What the work shows at the level of the full study, not this receptor alone: Tumor memory CD4+ T cell TCR gene usage clustered with blood and lymph node memory CD4+ cells and lymph node naive CD4+ cells. Validation in the larger cohort was restricted to a single TCR beta V-J rearrangement rather than whole repertoires. The TCR alpha and beta sequences of tumor-infiltrating Tregs showed the greatest overlap with tumor naive CD4+ T cells, followed by blood naive CD4+ T cells.

This clonotype was seen many times. Its antigen remains undetermined. No base qualities exist here, and no much larger clone lies one base off it. Full-length TCR variable regions were amplified by 5' RACE PCR with constant-region reverse primers, and semi-nested PCR with Nested Universal Primer A was subsequently performed. Using the ReliaPrep RNA Cell Miniprep System, total RNA was extracted, and the SMARTer RACE 5'/3' Kit was then used to reverse transcribe the RNA into 5'RACE-ready cDNA. Full-length TCR alpha and beta libraries were barcoded with multiplex adaptors and sequenced on an Illumina MiSeq. As for the authors' bioinformatics: For each of nine subset-tissue groups, sequencing data from the five patients were pooled, and the groups were then compared using unsupervised clustering of TCR gene usage. The Morisita-Horn index was used to calculate repertoire similarity, with shared sequences weighted according to their contribution to each repertoire. TCRdb cleaned the public reads at Q25 with fastp, built clones with MiXCR and kept in-frame beta chains. Rows with one shared CDR3 protein collapse into an entry with the most common genes and DNA. The V and J calls were not made by the authors but by TCRdb's processing. In this sample the table shows tens of thousands of distinct CDR3 sequences, under 20% of which occur a single time. The ten most abundant clones make up about 3% of the sample.

The TCR originated in a female donor with breast cancer. The sample was naive CD4+ T cells sorted from a lymph node. The sample's cell subset or site label, in plain terms: naive CD4+ T cells, CD4+CD45RA+CD25-.

The DNA sequence is TGTGCCTGGAGTCTCAGGGTTGAGCAGTACTTC. This sequence encodes CAWSLRVEQYF. In this chain, TRBV30 is recombined with TRBJ2-7, and TRBD1 may be the D gene, going by 5 matching bases. V sheds 2 bases and J sheds 7 bases, leaving 9 bases between their ends. CDR1 and CDR2, looked up from the germline V gene (reference sequence), are GTSNPN and SVGIG. From its cysteine to its phenylalanine, the CDR3 spans 11 amino acids. Only the CDR3 portion is preserved as DNA: 33 bases, with reading frame beginning at the first base.